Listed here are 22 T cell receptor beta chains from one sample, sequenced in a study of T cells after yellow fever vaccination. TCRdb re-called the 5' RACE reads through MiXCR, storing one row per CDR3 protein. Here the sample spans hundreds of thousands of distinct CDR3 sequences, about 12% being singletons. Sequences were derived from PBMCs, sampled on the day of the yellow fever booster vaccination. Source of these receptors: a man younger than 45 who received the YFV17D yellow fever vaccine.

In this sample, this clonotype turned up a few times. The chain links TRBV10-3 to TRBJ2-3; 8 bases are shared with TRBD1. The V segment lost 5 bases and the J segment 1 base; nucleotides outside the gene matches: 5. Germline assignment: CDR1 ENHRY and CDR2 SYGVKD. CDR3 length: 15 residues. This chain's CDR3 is CAISLQGGRTDTQYF. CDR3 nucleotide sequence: TGTGCCATCAGTTTACAGGGGGGCCGCACAGATACGCAGTATTTT.

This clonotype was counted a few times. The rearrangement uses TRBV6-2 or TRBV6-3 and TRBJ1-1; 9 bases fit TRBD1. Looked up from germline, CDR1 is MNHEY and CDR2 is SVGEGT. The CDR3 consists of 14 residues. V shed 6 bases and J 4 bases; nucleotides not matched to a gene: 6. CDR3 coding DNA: TGTGCCAGCAGATGGGACAGGGAATTCACTGAAGCTTTCTTT. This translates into CASRWDREFTEAFF.

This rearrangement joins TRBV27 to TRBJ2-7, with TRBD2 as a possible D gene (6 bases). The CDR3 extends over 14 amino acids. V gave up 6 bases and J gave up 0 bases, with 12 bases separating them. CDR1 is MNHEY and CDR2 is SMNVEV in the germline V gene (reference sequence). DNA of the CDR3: TGTGCCAGCAGAACGGGACTGTCCTCCTACGAGCAGTACTTC. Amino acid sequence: CASRTGLSSYEQYF.

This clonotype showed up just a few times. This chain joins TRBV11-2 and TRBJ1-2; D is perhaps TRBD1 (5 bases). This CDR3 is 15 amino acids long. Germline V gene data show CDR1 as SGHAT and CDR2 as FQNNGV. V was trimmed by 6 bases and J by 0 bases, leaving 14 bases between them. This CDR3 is CASSRTGGANYGYTF. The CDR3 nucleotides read TGTGCCAGCAGTCGCACCGGAGGGGCTAACTATGGCTACACCTTC. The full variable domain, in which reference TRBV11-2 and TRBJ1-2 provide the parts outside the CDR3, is EAGVAQSPRYKIIEKRQSVAFWCNPISGHATLYWYQQILGQGPKLLIQFQNNGVVDDSQLPKDRFSAERLKGVDSTLKIQPAKLEDSAVYLCASSRTGGANYGYTFGSGTRLTVV.

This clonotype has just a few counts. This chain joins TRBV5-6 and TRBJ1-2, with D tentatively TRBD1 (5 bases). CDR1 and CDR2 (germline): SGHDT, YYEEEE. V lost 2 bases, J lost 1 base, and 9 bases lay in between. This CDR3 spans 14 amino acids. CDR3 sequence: CASSLRGNNYGYTF. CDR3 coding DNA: TGTGCCAGCAGCTTAAGGGGAAATAACTATGGCTACACCTTC.

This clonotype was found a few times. The CDR3 bases are TGTGCCAGCAGTGTAGTTGAAAAACTGTTTTTT. It encodes CASSVVEKLFF. The chain carries TRBV28 and TRBJ1-4, with unresolved D. Germline CDR1 reads MDHEN; CDR2 reads SYDVKM. V was cut by 5 bases and J by 7 bases, with 5 bases left in between. The CDR3 loop spans 11 amino acids.

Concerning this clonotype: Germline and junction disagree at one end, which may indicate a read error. The CDR3 protein is CASSPEGVGTDTQYF. The CDR3 bases are TGTGCTAGCAGCCCAGAGGGGGTGGGCACAGATACGCAGTATTTT. The chain combines TRBV7-7 with TRBJ2-3; D is possibly TRBD1 (6 bases). CDR3 length equals 15 residues. CDR1 and CDR2 from the germline V gene are SSHAT and FNYEAQ (reference sequence).

This CDR3 is CASSLGWDISYNEQFF. In DNA, the CDR3 is TGTGCCAGCAGCTTGGGTTGGGATATCTCCTACAATGAGCAGTTCTTC. The rearrangement uses TRBV5-4 and TRBJ2-1, with no clear D. CDR3 size: 16 residues. Germline loops: CDR1 SGHNT, CDR2 YYREEE (reference sequence). Trimming removed 0 bases from V and 0 bases from J, with 10 bases in between.

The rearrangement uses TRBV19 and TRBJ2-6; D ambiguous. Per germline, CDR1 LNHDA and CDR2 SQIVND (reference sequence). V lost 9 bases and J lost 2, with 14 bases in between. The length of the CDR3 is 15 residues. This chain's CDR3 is CASTLARTGANVLTF. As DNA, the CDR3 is TGTGCCAGCACCCTGGCGAGGACTGGGGCCAACGTCCTGACTTTC.

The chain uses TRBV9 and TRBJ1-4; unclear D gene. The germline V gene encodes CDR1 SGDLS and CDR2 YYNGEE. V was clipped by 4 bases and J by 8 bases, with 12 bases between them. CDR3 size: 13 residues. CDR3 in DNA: TGTGCCAGCAGCCTAGACCAGAGGGAAAAACTGTTTTTT. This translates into CASSLDQREKLFF.

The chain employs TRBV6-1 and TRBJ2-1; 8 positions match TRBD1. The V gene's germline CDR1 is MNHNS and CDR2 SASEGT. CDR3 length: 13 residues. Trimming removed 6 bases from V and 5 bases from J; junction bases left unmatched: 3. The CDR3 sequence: CASRPTGDNEQFF. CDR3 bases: TGTGCCAGCAGACCGACAGGGGACAATGAGCAGTTCTTC.

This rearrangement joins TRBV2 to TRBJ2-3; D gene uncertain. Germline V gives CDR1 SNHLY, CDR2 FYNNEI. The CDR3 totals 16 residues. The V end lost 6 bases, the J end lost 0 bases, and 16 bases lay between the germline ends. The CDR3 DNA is TGTGCCAGCAGACGGCTCTTGCGGCCTAGCACAGATACGCAGTATTTT. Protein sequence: CASRRLLRPSTDTQYF.

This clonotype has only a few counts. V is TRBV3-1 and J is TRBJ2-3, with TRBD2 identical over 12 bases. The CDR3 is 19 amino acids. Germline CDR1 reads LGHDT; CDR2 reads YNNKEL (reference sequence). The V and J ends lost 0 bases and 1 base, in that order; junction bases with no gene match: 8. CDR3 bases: TGTGCCAGCAGCCAAGATTTGCCCCTAGCGGGAGGGCGCACAGATACGCAGTATTTT. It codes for CASSQDLPLAGGRTDTQYF.

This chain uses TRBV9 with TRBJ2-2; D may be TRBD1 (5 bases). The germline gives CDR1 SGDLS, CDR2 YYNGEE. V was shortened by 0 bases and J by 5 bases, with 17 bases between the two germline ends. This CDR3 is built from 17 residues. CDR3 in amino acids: CASSVGAGKGRTGELFF. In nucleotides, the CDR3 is TGTGCCAGCAGCGTAGGAGCAGGGAAAGGTCGAACCGGGGAGCTGTTTTTT.

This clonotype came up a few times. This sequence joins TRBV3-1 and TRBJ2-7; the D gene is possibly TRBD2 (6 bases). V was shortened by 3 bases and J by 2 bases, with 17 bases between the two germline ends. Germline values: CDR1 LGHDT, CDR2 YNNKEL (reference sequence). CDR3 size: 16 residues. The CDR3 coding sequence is TGTGCCAGCAGCCAGTTGTTTTCGGCGGGAACCTACGAGCAGTACTTC. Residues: CASSQLFSAGTYEQYF.

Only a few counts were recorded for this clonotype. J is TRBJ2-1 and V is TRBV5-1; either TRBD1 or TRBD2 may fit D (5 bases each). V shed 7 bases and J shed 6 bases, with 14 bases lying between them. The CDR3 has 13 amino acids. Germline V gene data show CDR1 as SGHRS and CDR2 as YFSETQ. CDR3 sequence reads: CASGGLVRNEQFF. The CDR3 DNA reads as TGCGCCAGCGGGGGTCTAGTCCGCAATGAGCAGTTCTTC. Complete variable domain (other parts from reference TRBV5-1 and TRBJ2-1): KAGVTQTPRYLIKTRGQQVTLSCSPISGHRSVSWYQQTPGQGLQFLFEYFSETQRNKGNFPGRFSGRQFSNSRSEMNVSTLELGDSALYLCASGGLVRNEQFFGPGTRLTVL.

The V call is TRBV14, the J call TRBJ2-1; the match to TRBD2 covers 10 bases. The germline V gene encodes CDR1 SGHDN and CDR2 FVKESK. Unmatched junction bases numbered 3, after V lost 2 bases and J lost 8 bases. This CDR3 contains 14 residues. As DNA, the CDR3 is TGTGCCAGCAGCCAAATTGGACTAGCGGATGAGCAGTTCTTC. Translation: CASSQIGLADEQFF.

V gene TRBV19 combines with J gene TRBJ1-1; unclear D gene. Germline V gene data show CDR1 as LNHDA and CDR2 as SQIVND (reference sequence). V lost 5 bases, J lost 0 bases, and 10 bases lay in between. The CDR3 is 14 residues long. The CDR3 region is CASSPKAVNTEAFF. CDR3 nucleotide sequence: TGTGCCAGTAGTCCAAAGGCGGTGAACACTGAAGCTTTCTTT.

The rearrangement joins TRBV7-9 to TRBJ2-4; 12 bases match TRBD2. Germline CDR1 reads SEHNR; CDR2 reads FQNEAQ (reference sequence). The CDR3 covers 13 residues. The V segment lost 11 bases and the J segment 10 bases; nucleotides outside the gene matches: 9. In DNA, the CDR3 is TGTGCCTTGGCTGGACTAGCGGGACAGATTCAGTACTTC. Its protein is CALAGLAGQIQYF.

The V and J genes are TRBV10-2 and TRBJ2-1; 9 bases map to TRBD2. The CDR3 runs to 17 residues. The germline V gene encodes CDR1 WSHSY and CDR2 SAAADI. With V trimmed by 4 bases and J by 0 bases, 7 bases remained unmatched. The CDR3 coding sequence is TGCGCCAGCAGTGGGCTAGCGGGATTTGACTCCTACAATGAGCAGTTCTTC. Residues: CASSGLAGFDSYNEQFF.

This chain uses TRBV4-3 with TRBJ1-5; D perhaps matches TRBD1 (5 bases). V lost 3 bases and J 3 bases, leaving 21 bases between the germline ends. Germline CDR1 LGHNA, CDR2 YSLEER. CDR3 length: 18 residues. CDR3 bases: TGCGCCAGCAGCCAGGAATGGACGGGGGTCGGGTCCAATCAGCCCCAGCATTTT. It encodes CASSQEWTGVGSNQPQHF.

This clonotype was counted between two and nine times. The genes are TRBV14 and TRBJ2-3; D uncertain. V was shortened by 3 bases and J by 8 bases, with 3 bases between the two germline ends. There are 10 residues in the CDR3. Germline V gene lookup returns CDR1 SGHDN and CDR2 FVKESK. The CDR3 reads CASSQFTQYF. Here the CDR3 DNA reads TGTGCCAGCAGCCAGTTTACGCAGTATTTT.